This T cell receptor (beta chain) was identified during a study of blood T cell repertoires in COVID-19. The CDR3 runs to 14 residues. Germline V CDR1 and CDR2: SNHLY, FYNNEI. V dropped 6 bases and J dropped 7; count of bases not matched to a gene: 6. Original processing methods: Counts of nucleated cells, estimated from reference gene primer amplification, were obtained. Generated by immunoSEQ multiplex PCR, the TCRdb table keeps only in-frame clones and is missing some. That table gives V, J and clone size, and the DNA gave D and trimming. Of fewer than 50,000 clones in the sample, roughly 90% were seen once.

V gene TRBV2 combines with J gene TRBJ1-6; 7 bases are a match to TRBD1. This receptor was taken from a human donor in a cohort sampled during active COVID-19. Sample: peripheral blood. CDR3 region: CASRARGVNSPLHF. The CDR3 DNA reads TGTGCCAGCAGAGCCAGGGGGGTGAATTCACCCCTCCACTTT.